The 18 T cell receptor beta chains reported below all come from one sample, sequenced in a study of T-cell memory formation after mild COVID-19. MiXCR was run by TCRdb on the 5' RACE reads, yielding one entry per CDR3 protein. The table shows 550,000 to 700,000 distinct CDR3 sequences, with more than 15% occurring only once. Input material: PBMCs or a T cell subset sorted from them (not recorded which). All receptors come from an adult woman who had mild COVID-19 (a few samples of this study predate the infection). Cell type and time point are not known.

The rearrangement links TRBV10-3 to TRBJ2-5; 10 bases map to TRBD2. Germline V gives CDR1 ENHRY, CDR2 SYGVKD. V lost 11 bases and J lost 2; bases outside the gene matches: 5. The CDR3 covers 13 residues. The CDR3 loop is CAAGTSVQETQYF. CDR3 coding DNA: TGTGCCGCCGGGACTAGCGTACAAGAGACCCAGTACTTC.

This chain links TRBV5-1 with TRBJ1-1; the D gene is possibly TRBD1 (6 bases). This CDR3 has 15 amino acids. The germline V gene encodes CDR1 SGHRS and CDR2 YFSETQ. Trimming shortened V by 3 bases and J by 5 bases, and 17 bases separated the two germline ends. This CDR3 reads CASSSSGGRVTEAFF. The CDR3, as DNA: TGCGCCAGCAGCTCCTCTGGGGGGCGGGTAACTGAAGCTTTCTTT.

This clonotype was recorded a few times. The chain carries TRBV27 and TRBJ2-3; possibly TRBD1 for D (5 bases). With 4 bases removed from V and 3 bases from J, the gap between germline ends came to 17 bases. The CDR3 consists of 16 residues. Germline-derived CDR1 and CDR2 are MNHEY and SMNVEV (reference sequence). The CDR3 sequence is CASSSGAGLWTDTQYF. Written as DNA, the CDR3 is TGTGCCAGCAGTTCTGGTGCAGGGTTGTGGACAGATACGCAGTATTTT.

On this clonotype: Compared with germline, one end of the junction differs, possibly owing to a read error. The rearrangement joins TRBV7-7 to TRBJ2-2; TRBD1 agrees at 10 bases. The CDR3 extends over 17 amino acids. Germline CDR1 is SSHAT and CDR2 is FNYEAQ (reference sequence). This chain's CDR3 is CASSLSRTGGDTGELFF. The CDR3 region has the DNA TGTGCTAGCAGCTTATCCCGGACAGGGGGAGACACCGGGGAGCTGTTTTTT.

The rearrangement links TRBV18 to TRBJ2-1; possibly TRBD2 for D (5 bases). The ends were cut back, 3 bases at V and 0 bases at J, with 12 bases in the middle. The V gene's germline CDR1 is KGHSH and CDR2 LQKENI. This CDR3 is 16 amino acids long. CDR3 protein: CASSPMGRGSYNEQFF. The CDR3 nucleotides read TGTGCCAGCTCACCGATGGGGAGAGGCTCCTACAATGAGCAGTTCTTC.

The chain has TRBV25-1 and TRBJ2-5; 11 positions match TRBD2. Germline V gene data show CDR1 as MGHDK and CDR2 as SYGVNS. The CDR3 has 15 amino acids. J lost 2 bases, V lost 6 bases, and 5 bases had no gene match. The CDR3 nucleotides are TGTGCCAGCAGGGGGACTAGCGGACCACAAGAGACCCAGTACTTC. This gives the protein CASRGTSGPQETQYF.

This clonotype came up many times. The chain joins TRBV12-3 or TRBV12-4 to TRBJ2-7, with D possibly called TRBD1 or TRBD2 (5 bases each). The CDR3 covers 13 residues. The V end was cut by 6 bases, the J end by 2 bases, with 11 bases between. CDR3 residues: CASSHGTAYEQYF. Here the CDR3 DNA reads TGTGCCAGCAGCCATGGGACGGCCTACGAGCAGTACTTC.

The chain has TRBV14 and TRBJ2-7; maybe TRBD2 (5 bases). With 4 bases removed from V and 1 base from J, the gap between germline ends came to 11 bases. The CDR3 runs to 14 residues. The germline gives CDR1 SGHDN, CDR2 FVKESK. The CDR3 is CASSPIRESYEQYF. In DNA, the CDR3 is TGTGCCAGCAGCCCCATCCGGGAATCCTACGAGCAGTACTTC.

A word on this clonotype: A much larger clone differs by one base, so this may be a read error. This chain links TRBV11-2 with TRBJ2-7; TRBD1 matches 7 bases. CDR1 SGHAT and CDR2 FQNNGV come from the germline V gene. V lost 5 bases to trimming and J lost 3 bases; unmatched junction nucleotides: 4. The CDR3 has 13 amino acids. The CDR3 sequence is CASSRGQFYEQYF. Written as DNA, the CDR3 is TGTGCCAGCAGCCGGGGACAGTTCTACGAGCAGTACTTC.

There are a few counts of this clonotype. The chain combines TRBV2 with TRBJ2-1, with a tentative D call TRBD2 (6 bases). V lost 3 bases, J lost 10 bases, and 16 bases lay in between. Germline values: CDR1 SNHLY, CDR2 FYNNEI. The CDR3 length is 14 residues. CDR3 sequence (DNA): TGTGCCAGCAGTGAGGGAACTAGCTTTGGGGAGCAGTTCTTC. Translation: CASSEGTSFGEQFF.

This chain joins TRBV4-3 and TRBJ2-4; 7 bases are shared with TRBD2. There are 13 residues in the CDR3. Germline V gene sequence: CDR1 LGHNA, CDR2 YSLEER. V lost 4 bases, J lost 7 bases, and 4 bases stayed unmatched. CDR3 in amino acids: CASSRSLANIQYF. DNA of the CDR3: TGCGCCAGCAGCCGCTCACTAGCGAACATTCAGTACTTC.

This clonotype was detected a few times. The chain recombines TRBV29-1 with TRBJ1-1; weak D call: TRBD1 (5 bases). V was pared by 7 bases and J by 1 base, with 13 bases between. The CDR3 contains 13 residues. Germline CDR1 SQVTM, CDR2 ANQGSEA. The CDR3 sequence is CSGGGKPNTEAFF. CDR3 DNA sequence: TGCAGCGGGGGGGGAAAGCCGAACACTGAAGCTTTCTTT.

In its sample, this clonotype was seen many times. V gene TRBV5-1 combines with J gene TRBJ2-7; D gene uncertain. Trimming shortened V by 0 bases and J by 5 bases, and 6 bases separated the two germline ends. The length of the CDR3 is 12 residues. Per the germline V gene, CDR1 is SGHRS and CDR2 is YFSETQ. The DNA of the CDR3 is TGCGCCAGCAGCTTGGATAGTCACGAGCAGTACTTC. It is translated as CASSLDSHEQYF.

This clonotype was detected many times. V gene TRBV5-1 combines with J gene TRBJ2-1, with D perhaps TRBD1 or TRBD2 (5 bases each). The length of the CDR3 is 14 residues. V shed 0 bases and J shed 6 bases, with 10 bases lying between them. Germline values: CDR1 SGHRS, CDR2 YFSETQ. CDR3 nucleotides: TGCGCCAGCAGCTTGGCGGGGCCGAGCAATGAGCAGTTCTTC. This translates into CASSLAGPSNEQFF. The variable domain in full, with the rest retrieved from reference TRBV5-1 and TRBJ2-1, is KAGVTQTPRYLIKTRGQQVTLSCSPISGHRSVSWYQQTPGQGLQFLFEYFSETQRNKGNFPGRFSGRQFSNSRSEMNVSTLELGDSALYLCASSLAGPSNEQFFGPGTRLTVL.

This chain connects TRBV9 to TRBJ2-3; D unclear. CDR1 and CDR2 from the germline V gene are SGDLS and YYNGEE. The CDR3 sequence is 17 residues long. V lost 0 bases, J lost 0 bases, and 14 bases lay in between. The CDR3 spells CASSVATGGTSTDTQYF. The CDR3 region has the DNA TGTGCCAGCAGCGTAGCTACCGGCGGAACTAGCACAGATACGCAGTATTTT.

This chain connects TRBV24-1 to TRBJ1-2, with D unclear. This CDR3 contains 13 residues. The V end lost 7 bases, the J end lost 7 bases, and 15 bases lay between the germline ends. Germline CDR1 is KGHDR and CDR2 is SFDVKD. This CDR3 is CATSEGGVGGYTF. The CDR3 DNA follows: TGTGCCACCAGCGAGGGCGGGGTTGGTGGCTACACCTTC.

Only a few counts were recorded for this clonotype. V and J are TRBV20-1 and TRBJ1-1; D remains ambiguous. The CDR3 runs 12 residues. Germline CDR1 reads DFQATT; CDR2 reads SNEGSKA (reference sequence). V lost 5 bases and J 1 base, leaving 8 bases between the germline ends. CDR3 protein: CSAVPGNTEAFF. The CDR3 nucleotides are TGCAGTGCTGTACCCGGGAACACTGAAGCTTTCTTT.

This clonotype was found a few times. V is TRBV7-8 and J is TRBJ2-7; 8 bases fit TRBD1. CDR1 is SGHVS and CDR2 is FQNEAQ in the germline V gene. J gave up 1 base and V 5 bases, and 10 bases lay outside the gene matches. This CDR3 has 16 amino acids. The CDR3 nucleotides read TGTGCCAGCAGCCTCAGGCGTGGGGACAGGTCCTACGAGCAGTACTTC. Amino acid sequence: CASSLRRGDRSYEQYF.